The 27 T cell receptor beta chains given below trace back to one sample, sequenced in a study of blood T cells in healthy people across ages. A second PCR, run for 7 to 11 cycles, used a sample-barcoded 5' primer plus a J-beta primer mix. TCRdb re-called the 5' RACE reads with MiXCR, one entry per CDR3 protein. The profile shows around 1,000,000 distinct CDR3 sequences, under 30% of them singletons. This sample was also put to use in a study of T cells of mothers and their children.

The sample comprised blood. These receptors were taken from a girl under 10 years old in good health.

For this clonotype: Compared with germline, one end of the junction differs, possibly owing to a read error. The gene calls are TRBV12-3 or TRBV12-4 and TRBJ2-5, with a tentative D call TRBD1 (7 bases). The CDR3 totals 13 residues. The CDR3 DNA reads TGTGCCAGCAGTATAGCAGGGGGGGAGACCCAGTACTTC. Translated, it gives CASSIAGGETQYF.

This clonotype was observed a few times. This sequence joins TRBV29-1 and TRBJ1-2, with D possibly being TRBD1 (5 bases). Germline CDR1 reads SQVTM; CDR2 reads ANQGSEA. The CDR3 contains 14 residues. The ends were cut back, 2 bases at V and 4 bases at J, with 14 bases in the middle. As DNA, the CDR3 is TGCAGCGTTGAAAACGAGGGACCGGTCTATGGCTACACCTTC. Protein sequence: CSVENEGPVYGYTF. Looking up the rest from reference TRBV29-1 and TRBJ1-2 gives the full variable domain: SAVISQKPSRDICQRGTSLTIQCQVDSQVTMMFWYRQQPGQSLTLIATANQGSEATYESGFVIDKFPISRPNLTFSTLTVSNMSPEDSSIYLCSVENEGPVYGYTFGSGTRLTVV.

V is TRBV4-3 and J is TRBJ1-2; TRBD1 might be the D (5 bases). The CDR3 is 15 residues long. CDR1 and CDR2 (germline): LGHNA, YSLEER. V lost 1 base to trimming and J lost 8 bases, with 17 bases between them. The CDR3 sequence is CASSQVTGPGLGYTF. CDR3 bases: TGCGCCAGCAGCCAAGTGACGGGGCCCGGATTAGGCTACACCTTC.

The chain combines TRBV11-1 with TRBJ2-6, with D possibly being TRBD1 (6 bases). Germline CDR1 is SGHAT and CDR2 is FQDESV (reference sequence). The CDR3 contains 23 residues. The V gene lost 4 bases and the J gene lost 1 base, with 32 bases spanning the gap. Here the CDR3 DNA reads TGTGCCAGCAGCTATATAGGGGATCCGGGACAAAGGACTCCGGCGTCTGGGGCCAACGTCCTGACTTTC. This codes for CASSYIGDPGQRTPASGANVLTF. The full variable domain, rest sourced from reference TRBV11-1 and TRBJ2-6, is EAEVAQSPRYKITEKSQAVAFWCDPISGHATLYWYRQILGQGPELLVQFQDESVVDDSQLPKDRFSAERLKGVDSTLKIQPAELGDSAMYLCASSYIGDPGQRTPASGANVLTFGAGSRLTVL.

This chain uses TRBV6-6 with TRBJ2-7; weak D call: TRBD2 (5 bases). V was cut by 6 bases and J by 0 bases, with 15 bases left in between. The CDR3 sequence is 15 residues long. CDR1 and CDR2 (germline): MNHNY, SVGAGI (reference sequence). The chain's CDR3 is CASRQESGYSYEQYF. The CDR3, as DNA: TGTGCCAGCAGACAAGAATCGGGGTACTCCTACGAGCAGTACTTC.

The gene calls are TRBV7-2 and TRBJ2-7, with 7 positions matching TRBD2. The germline CDR1 and CDR2 sequences are SGHTA and FQGNSA. Trimming cost V 5 bases and J 5 bases; bases outside gene matches: 9. The CDR3 totals 14 residues. CDR3 bases: TGTGCCAGCAGCCAGCGGGACCTGGGGGACGAGCAGTACTTC. As protein: CASSQRDLGDEQYF.

The chain has TRBV29-1 and TRBJ2-2; no definite D call. Deletions cut 5 bases from V and 6 bases from J, with 4 bases between. Germline V lookup: CDR1 SQVTM, CDR2 ANQGSEA. CDR3 size: 10 residues. CDR3 sequence: CSVYSGELFF. In DNA, the CDR3 is TGCAGCGTTTATTCCGGGGAGCTGTTTTTT.

This clonotype was found a few times. This chain connects TRBV20-1 to TRBJ2-1; 9 nucleotides match TRBD2. Trimming at V came to 0 bases and at J to 8 bases, leaving 11 bases not matched to a gene. This CDR3 region has 16 residues. Germline V gene sequence: CDR1 DFQATT, CDR2 SNEGSKA (reference sequence). CDR3 bases: TGCAGTGCTAGAGATCACCCCAGCGGGAGGTACGATGAGCAGTTCTTC. Amino acid sequence: CSARDHPSGRYDEQFF.

This rearrangement joins TRBV6-1 to TRBJ2-5; D remains unclear. Germline lookup yields CDR1 MNHNS and CDR2 SASEGT. The V end lost 1 base, the J end lost 2 bases, and 5 bases lay between the germline ends. There are 13 residues in the CDR3. The CDR3: CASSEVQQETQYF. The CDR3 DNA reads as TGTGCCAGCAGTGAAGTGCAGCAAGAGACCCAGTACTTC.

A note on this clonotype: This clone may be a read error of a much larger clone one base away. The chain joins TRBV7-9 to TRBJ1-1; D uncertain. Germline-derived CDR1 and CDR2 are SEHNR and FQNEAQ (reference sequence). CDR3 size: 12 residues. V dropped 3 bases and J dropped 3 bases, with 5 bases sitting between them. Here the CDR3 reads CASSFMDTEAFF. The CDR3 DNA reads as TGTGCCAGCAGCTTTATGGACACTGAAGCTTTCTTT. Full variable domain (outside the CDR3, taken from reference TRBV7-9 and TRBJ1-1): DTGVSQNPRHKITKRGQNVTFRCDPISEHNRLYWYRQTLGQGPEFLTYFQNEAQLEKSRLLSDRFSAERPKGSFSTLEIQRTEQGDSAMYLCASSFMDTEAFFGQGTRLTVV.

This clonotype was recorded a few times. This rearrangement joins TRBV6-5 to TRBJ2-7; TRBD2 aligns across 8 bases. This CDR3 contains 15 residues. From germline, CDR1 is MNHEY and CDR2 SVGAGI. The J segment lost 4 bases and the V segment lost 6 bases, leaving 11 bases of the junction unmatched. The CDR3, as DNA: TGTGCCAGCAGCAGAGAAACGGGAGGGATTTACGAGCAGTACTTC. This sequence encodes CASSRETGGIYEQYF.

This clonotype has a count of ten or more. The rearrangement uses TRBV12-3 or TRBV12-4 and TRBJ2-5; 8 bases line up with TRBD2. The V gene end was trimmed by 4 bases and the J gene end by 4 bases; junction bases not matched to a gene: 11. The CDR3 contains 16 residues. The CDR3 DNA reads TGTGCCAGCAGTTCCGTAGCGGGAAGGATGGGAGAGACCCAGTACTTC. This codes for CASSSVAGRMGETQYF.

The chain employs TRBV6-2 or TRBV6-3 and TRBJ2-3; no clear D gene. The length of the CDR3 is 15 residues. Trimming removed 2 bases from V and 4 bases from J, with 13 bases in between. CDR1 is MNHEY and CDR2 is SVGEGT in the germline V gene. CDR3 coding DNA: TGTGCCAGCAGTTACACGCCGGGCCCTCCAGATACGCAGTATTTT. Its translation is CASSYTPGPPDTQYF.

The V and J genes are TRBV28 and TRBJ1-5; D uncertain. Germline V CDR1 and CDR2: MDHEN, SYDVKM. The CDR3 extends over 14 amino acids. V shed 3 bases and J shed 3 bases, with 9 bases lying between them. The CDR3 is CASSFNGNNQPQHF. The DNA for the CDR3 is TGTGCCAGCAGTTTTAATGGGAACAATCAGCCCCAGCATTTT.

There are a few counts of this clonotype. The chain carries TRBV7-9 and TRBJ2-1, with a weak D call TRBD2 (6 bases). V was cut by 5 bases and J by 7 bases, with 21 bases left in between. The CDR3 sequence is 16 residues long. CDR1 is SEHNR, CDR2 FQNEAQ, per germline (reference sequence). CDR3 sequence: CASSPGGTSLGNEQFF. CDR3 DNA sequence: TGTGCCAGCAGCCCCGGCGGAACTAGCCTAGGGAATGAGCAGTTCTTC.

This clonotype was detected only a few times. As DNA, the CDR3 is TGCAGCGTTGTTGGACGTCTTACAGATACGCAGTATTTT. It specifies CSVVGRLTDTQYF. The rearrangement uses TRBV29-1 and TRBJ2-3, with unresolved D. With 4 bases removed from V and 3 bases from J, the gap between germline ends came to 11 bases. The CDR3 has 13 residues. Per the germline V gene, CDR1 is SQVTM and CDR2 is ANQGSEA.

This chain joins TRBV27 and TRBJ1-1; D is possibly TRBD1 (5 bases). The CDR3 extends over 12 amino acids. The germline V and J ends were trimmed by 3 bases and 8 bases, with 10 bases remaining between them. From germline, CDR1 is MNHEY and CDR2 SMNVEV (reference sequence). The CDR3 coding sequence is TGTGCCAGCAGTTTTTTTGGGGGAGAAGCTTTCTTT. This encodes CASSFFGGEAFF.

V usage is TRBV18 and J usage is TRBJ2-2; no clear D. Trimming shortened V by 5 bases and J by 2 bases, and 15 bases separated the two germline ends. CDR1 KGHSH and CDR2 LQKENI come from the germline V gene. The CDR3 contains 16 residues. This CDR3 is CASSDFHPTNTGELFF. CDR3 nucleotide sequence: TGTGCCAGCTCAGATTTCCACCCTACCAACACCGGGGAGCTGTTTTTT.

The V and J genes are TRBV12-3 or TRBV12-4 and TRBJ2-5, with a weak D call TRBD2 (5 bases). The CDR3 length is 15 residues. Trimming took 7 bases from V and 4 from J, leaving 19 bases between them. Here the CDR3 reads CASTDVNLAGETQYF. Here the CDR3 DNA reads TGTGCCAGCACCGATGTAAACCTCGCGGGAGAGACCCAGTACTTC.

The chain couples TRBV20-1 to TRBJ2-4; no reliable D call. The CDR3 runs 15 residues. Germline CDR1 reads DFQATT; CDR2 reads SNEGSKA (reference sequence). Trimming left V 6 bases short and J 0 bases short, with 15 bases between. The CDR3 DNA reads TGCAGTGCCGCTCCCGGTGATCTAGCCAAAAACATTCAGTACTTC. This codes for CSAAPGDLAKNIQYF.

The J gene is TRBJ2-5, the V gene TRBV7-8; 10 bases align to TRBD2. With the DNA end fitting TRBJ2-7 better, the J assignment may be wrong. CDR1 and CDR2 from the germline V gene are SGHVS and FQNEAQ. The length of the CDR3 is 16 residues. The CDR3 DNA reads TGTGCCAGCAGCCGATTGAGTAGCGGGGGGACGAACGAGCAGTACTTC. This codes for CASSRLSSGGTNEQYF.

Details on this clonotype: A read error may produce the germline difference seen at one junction end. The CDR3 DNA follows: TGTGCTGGTGGTTCAGCGGGAGCATCCTACAATGAGCAGTTCTTC. Its protein is CAGGSAGASYNEQFF. This chain connects TRBV12-5 to TRBJ2-1; TRBD2 matches at 8 bases. The CDR3 runs to 15 residues. Germline CDR1 reads LGHNT; CDR2 reads FRNRAP.

In this sample, this clonotype turned up a few times. The chain is built from TRBV4-2 and TRBJ2-5; the D gene is possibly TRBD2 (6 bases). The CDR3 is made up of 13 amino acids. The ends were cut back, 3 bases at V and 5 bases at J, with 10 bases in the middle. Germline V gene data show CDR1 as LGHNA and CDR2 as YNFKEQ. CDR3 nucleotides: TGTGCCAGCAGCCAGGGGACTTTGGAGACCCAGTACTTC. Amino acids: CASSQGTLETQYF.

This clonotype is a singleton in its sample. The rearrangement links TRBV7-9 to TRBJ2-1; 13 nucleotides match TRBD2. The CDR3 runs to 17 residues. Germline lookup yields CDR1 SEHNR and CDR2 FQNEAQ (reference sequence). Losses at the gene ends were 0 bases for V and 8 bases for J; bases not matched to a gene: 7. The CDR3 bases are TGTGCCAGCAGCTTAGCTTCGAGACTAGCGGGGGGCGATGAGCAGTTCTTC. Translated: CASSLASRLAGGDEQFF.

This chain connects TRBV29-1 to TRBJ1-2, with 9 bases that match TRBD1. With V trimmed by 6 bases and J by 8 bases, 7 bases remained unmatched. Germline V lookup: CDR1 SQVTM, CDR2 ANQGSEA. CDR3 length: 12 residues. The CDR3 spells CSVWTGVGGYTF. The CDR3 DNA follows: TGCAGCGTCTGGACAGGGGTAGGAGGCTACACCTTC. Together with reference TRBV29-1 and TRBJ1-2, the CDR3 gives the full variable domain: SAVISQKPSRDICQRGTSLTIQCQVDSQVTMMFWYRQQPGQSLTLIATANQGSEATYESGFVIDKFPISRPNLTFSTLTVSNMSPEDSSIYLCSVWTGVGGYTFGSGTRLTVV.

This rearrangement joins TRBV3-1 to TRBJ2-1; TRBD2 might be the D (5 bases). From germline, CDR1 is LGHDT and CDR2 YNNKEL (reference sequence). The V and J ends lost 1 base and 9 bases respectively, with 16 bases between them. The CDR3 is 15 residues long. Written as DNA, the CDR3 is TGTGCCAGCAGCCAAGGGCTTTCGGGGTGGATTGAGCAGTTCTTC. This translates into CASSQGLSGWIEQFF.

This sequence joins TRBV20-1 and TRBJ2-1; 11 bases line up with TRBD2. The CDR3 has 18 amino acids. V dropped 6 bases and J dropped 0; count of bases not matched to a gene: 13. Germline CDR1 is DFQATT and CDR2 is SNEGSKA (reference sequence). CDR3 sequence (DNA): TGCAGTGCGGGGGGACTAGCGGAAAGAGGTAGCTCCTACAATGAGCAGTTCTTC. Residues: CSAGGLAERGSSYNEQFF.